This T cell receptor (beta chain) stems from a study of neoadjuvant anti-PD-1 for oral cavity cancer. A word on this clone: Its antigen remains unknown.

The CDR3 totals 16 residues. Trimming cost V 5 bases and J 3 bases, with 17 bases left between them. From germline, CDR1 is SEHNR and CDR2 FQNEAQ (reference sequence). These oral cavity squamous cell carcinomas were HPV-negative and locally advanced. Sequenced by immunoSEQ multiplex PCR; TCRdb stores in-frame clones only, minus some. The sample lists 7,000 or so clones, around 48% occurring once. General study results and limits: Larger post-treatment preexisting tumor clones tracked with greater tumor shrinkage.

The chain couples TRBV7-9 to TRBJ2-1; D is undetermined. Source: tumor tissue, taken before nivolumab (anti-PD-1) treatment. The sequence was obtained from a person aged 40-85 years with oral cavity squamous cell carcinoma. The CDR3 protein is CASSPQVADHYNEQFF. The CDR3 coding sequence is TGTGCCAGCAGCCCCCAGGTAGCCGATCACTACAATGAGCAGTTCTTC. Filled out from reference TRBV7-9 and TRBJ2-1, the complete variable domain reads DTGVSQNPRHKITKRGQNVTFRCDPISEHNRLYWYRQTLGQGPEFLTYFQNEAQLEKSRLLSDRFSAERPKGSFSTLEIQRTEQGDSAMYLCASSPQVADHYNEQFFGPGTRLTVL.